A selection of T cell receptor beta chains follows, all from one sample in a study of cytomegalovirus exposure and HLA in healthy donors. Measured with immunoSEQ multiplex PCR; TCRdb has only the in-frame clones, and not every one. The sample lists roughly 100,000 clones; approximately 79% were seen once. Sequencing used PBMCs. These receptors were collected from a woman aged 55-70 years in good health and CMV-seropositive. Both conserved end residues are part of each CDR3. Each record gives: V gene, J gene, CDR3 protein.

TRBV27	TRBJ2-1	CASNKRLPFSSYNEQFF
TRBV27	TRBJ2-1	CASRLAGGEEQFF
TRBV29-1	TRBJ1-1	CSVEERGANTEAFF
TRBV6-5	TRBJ2-7	CASSYKTSLTPYEQYF
TRBV18	TRBJ1-2	CASSPGTKTF
TRBV7-8	TRBJ2-7	CASSQGGEQYF
TRBV27	TRBJ2-1	CASSTLFWRDPNSYNEQFF
TRBV6-5	TRBJ2-7	CASYGGLLSYEQYF
TRBV4-1	TRBJ2-5	CASSLSGTGVGETQYF
TRBV9	TRBJ2-1	CASSAGVNANNEQFF
TRBV7-2	TRBJ1-3	CASSSRLVLAGFGNTIYF
TRBV10-3	TRBJ2-7	CAISESVASYEQYF
TRBV6-6	TRBJ1-2	CASRARTGEALYGYTF
TRBV18	TRBJ1-1	CANQQGLNTEAFF
TRBV5-6	TRBJ2-7	CASSSGDRGRWGDF
TRBV21-1	TRBJ2-7	CASSKATGWAFYEQYF
TRBV28	TRBJ1-4	CASHRGRLDEKLFF
TRBV11-2	TRBJ2-1	CASSLGLAGEYNEQFF
TRBV27	TRBJ2-5	CASSFGSQETQYF
TRBV29-1	TRBJ1-1	CSVDPLITGGMYTEAFF
TRBV30	NA	CAWARTSGISYEQYF
TRBV4-2	TRBJ1-1	CASSQNRDRKNTEAFF
TRBV4-1	TRBJ2-3	CASSQDPSGRRTDTQYF
TRBV27	TRBJ2-2	CASSFWGRATRELFF
TRBV5-4	TRBJ1-1	CASSLVQQDTEAFF
TRBV18	TRBJ2-7	CASSPQLLSTGTEYEQYF
TRBV27	TRBJ2-3	CASTWTGGTDTQYF
TRBV11-2	TRBJ1-2	CASSLSDRSYGYTF
TRBV7-9	TRBJ1-4	CASSEPWGAGEKLFF
TRBV30	TRBJ1-2	CAWSVRGVEGYGYTF
TRBV5-1	TRBJ2-2	CASSSGENTGELFF
TRBV25-1	TRBJ2-7	CASSQISGEGQYF
TRBV7-2	TRBJ2-2	CASSLAGTNTGELFF
TRBV19	TRBJ2-5	CASTPVGGRRLETQYF
TRBV5-1	TRBJ2-5	CASSLARDSPRSSWYF
TRBV2	TRBJ2-7	CASSESGFDYEQYF
TRBV27	TRBJ1-1	CASSNRFSAFF
TRBV2	TRBJ1-3	CASSPTDRFSGNTIYF
TRBV6-5	TRBJ2-7	CASSSSGLAYEQYF
TRBV7-9	TRBJ2-7	CASSRRVGLAGNYEQYF
TRBV7-9	TRBJ2-7	CASSRRAFPGTASYEQYF
TRBV11-2	TRBJ1-2	CASSLESGISYGYTF
TRBV6-1	NA	CASSAETSGAYEQYF
TRBV6-6	TRBJ1-3	CASRSAEAGNTIYF
TRBV5-4	TRBJ2-3	CASSQLRGPRLPTDTQYF
TRBV7-3	TRBJ2-1	CASSLTLGTTYNEQFF
TRBV29-1	TRBJ2-1	CSAGSSSYNEQFF
TRBV28	TRBJ1-4	CASTPQSTNEKLFF
TRBV7-9	TRBJ2-7	CASSYSGTAHYEQYF